Shown below are 10 T cell receptor beta chains from a single sample sequenced in a study of blood T cell repertoires in COVID-19. The data were produced by immunoSEQ multiplex PCR, yet TCRdb's version contains in-frame clones alone and is incomplete. The sample holds 57,000 or so clones, approximately 86% seen once. Sample: peripheral blood. The receptors were sampled from a human donor in a cohort sampled during active COVID-19.

This clone has a handful of counts. DNA for the CDR3: TGCGCCAGCAGCTTGGGCAGTTACAGCTCCTACGAGCAGTACTTC. Its translation is CASSLGSYSSYEQYF. The V gene is TRBV5-1, the J gene TRBJ2-7; D is unresolved. Germline loops: CDR1 SGHRS, CDR2 YFSETQ. This CDR3 region has 15 residues. V dropped 0 bases and J dropped 0 bases, with 10 bases sitting between them. The full variable domain, completed using reference TRBV5-1 and TRBJ2-7, is KAGVTQTPRYLIKTRGQQVTLSCSPISGHRSVSWYQQTPGQGLQFLFEYFSETQRNKGNFPGRFSGRQFSNSRSEMNVSTLELGDSALYLCASSLGSYSSYEQYFGPGTRLTVT.

The J gene is TRBJ2-2, the V gene TRBV5-1; 15 nucleotides agree with TRBD2. Looked up from germline, CDR1 is SGHRS and CDR2 is YFSETQ. The CDR3 length is 16 residues. Unmatched junction bases numbered 5, after V lost 7 bases and J lost 4 bases. In DNA, the CDR3 is TGCGCCAGCGGGACTAGCGGGAGGTCACTCACCGGGGAGCTGTTTTTT. It specifies CASGTSGRSLTGELFF.

The rearrangement joins TRBV20-1 to TRBJ2-1; 10 bases are a match to TRBD2. V shed 3 bases, J shed 6 bases, and the junction held 5 bases outside the gene matches. From germline, CDR1 is DFQATT and CDR2 SNEGSKA (reference sequence). CDR3 length: 14 amino acids. The CDR3 sequence: CSASRLAGVNEQFF. The CDR3 DNA reads TGCAGTGCTAGTAGGCTAGCGGGAGTCAATGAGCAGTTCTTC.

This chain links TRBV28 with TRBJ1-5; TRBD1 matches at 9 bases. The CDR3 extends over 15 amino acids. Germline CDR1 is MDHEN and CDR2 is SYDVKM. V gave up 5 bases and J gave up 5 bases; unmatched junction bases: 7. The CDR3 sequence: CASSGGTGFDQPQHF. CDR3 sequence (DNA): TGTGCCAGCAGTGGTGGGACAGGGTTCGATCAGCCCCAGCATTTT.

The chain employs TRBV7-2 and TRBJ2-7; 11 bases line up with TRBD2. Germline CDR1 reads SGHTA; CDR2 reads FQGNSA. This CDR3 region has 17 residues. The ends lost 1 base at V and 0 bases at J; junction bases unmatched: 5. This chain's CDR3 is CASSLVPGLAASYEQYF. The CDR3 region has the DNA TGTGCCAGCAGCTTAGTCCCGGGACTAGCGGCCTCCTACGAGCAGTACTTC.

V is TRBV28 and J is TRBJ2-1, with a weak D call TRBD2 (6 bases). This CDR3 is 15 amino acids long. Trimming shortened V by 3 bases and J by 3 bases, and 12 bases separated the two germline ends. Per germline, CDR1 MDHEN and CDR2 SYDVKM. The CDR3 region has the DNA TGTGCCAGCAGTTTTGAGCGGGCCCTCTACAATGAGCAGTTCTTC. Encoded protein: CASSFERALYNEQFF. Filled out from reference TRBV28 and TRBJ2-1, the complete variable domain reads DVKVTQSSRYLVKRTGEKVFLECVQDMDHENMFWYRQDPGLGLRLIYFSYDVKMKEKGDIPEGYSVSREKKERFSLILESASTNQTSMYLCASSFERALYNEQFFGPGTRLTVL.

This clone was counted only a few times. CDR3 in amino acids: CASSYGTSNTGELFF. CDR3 sequence (DNA): TGTGCCAGCAGTTATGGGACTTCAAACACCGGGGAGCTGTTTTTT. This chain joins TRBV6-2 or TRBV6-3 and TRBJ2-2; TRBD2 is a possible D gene (6 bases). Trimming removed 3 bases from V and 2 bases from J, with 10 bases in between. This CDR3 is built from 15 residues. Germline CDR1 MNHEY, CDR2 SVGEGT.

The J gene is TRBJ2-3, the V gene TRBV4-2; 7 nucleotides match TRBD2. Germline lookup yields CDR1 LGHNA and CDR2 YNFKEQ. This CDR3 comprises 16 residues. The V and J ends lost 4 bases and 2 bases, in that order; junction bases with no gene match: 9. The CDR3 bases are TGTGCCAGCAGCCCCAGGGTCAGCGGGAACACAGATACGCAGTATTTT. This encodes CASSPRVSGNTDTQYF.

This chain connects TRBV10-2 to TRBJ2-3; 12 nucleotides agree with TRBD2. Trimming cost V 3 bases and J 4 bases; bases outside gene matches: 5. The CDR3 runs to 16 residues. CDR1 and CDR2 from the germline V gene are WSHSY and SAAADI. The CDR3 DNA sequence: TGCGCCAGCAGTGACCCTAGCGGGAGGGCAGCAGATACGCAGTATTTT. The encoded protein is CASSDPSGRAADTQYF.

The chain carries TRBV5-6 and TRBJ2-1; tentative D call: TRBD2 (7 bases). The CDR3 sequence is 15 residues long. The V and J ends lost 6 bases and 4 bases respectively, with 17 bases between them. Germline CDR1 SGHDT, CDR2 YYEEEE. This CDR3 reads CASTPAGTTYNEQFF. The CDR3 nucleotides read TGTGCCAGCACCCCAGCGGGGACAACTTACAATGAGCAGTTCTTC.